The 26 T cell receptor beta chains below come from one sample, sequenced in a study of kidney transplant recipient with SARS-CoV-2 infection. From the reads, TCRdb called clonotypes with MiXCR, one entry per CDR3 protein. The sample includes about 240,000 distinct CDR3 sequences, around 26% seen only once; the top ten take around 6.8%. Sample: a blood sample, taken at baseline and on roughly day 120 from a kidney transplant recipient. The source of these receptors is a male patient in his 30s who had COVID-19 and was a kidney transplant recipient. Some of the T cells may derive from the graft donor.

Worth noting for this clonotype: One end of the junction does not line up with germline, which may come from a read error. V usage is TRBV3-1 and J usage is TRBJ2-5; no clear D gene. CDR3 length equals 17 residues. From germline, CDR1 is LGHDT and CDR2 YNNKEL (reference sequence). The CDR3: CAGSELYPISFSETQYF. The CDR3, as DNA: TGTGCCGGCAGCGAATTGTATCCCATTTCTTTCTCTGAGACCCAGTACTTC.

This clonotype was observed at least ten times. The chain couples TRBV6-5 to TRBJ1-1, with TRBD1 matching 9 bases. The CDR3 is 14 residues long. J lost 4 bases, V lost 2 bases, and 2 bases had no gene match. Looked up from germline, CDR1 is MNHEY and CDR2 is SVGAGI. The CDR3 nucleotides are TGTGCCAGCAGTTACGGGACAGGGACCACTGAAGCTTTCTTT. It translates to CASSYGTGTTEAFF.

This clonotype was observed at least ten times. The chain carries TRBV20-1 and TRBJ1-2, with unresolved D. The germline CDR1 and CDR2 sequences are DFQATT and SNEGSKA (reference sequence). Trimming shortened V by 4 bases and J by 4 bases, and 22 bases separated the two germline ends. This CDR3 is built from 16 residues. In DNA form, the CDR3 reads TGCAGTGCTACGTTTAGGCTGTTTCGAAAGACCTATGGCTACACCTTC. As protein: CSATFRLFRKTYGYTF.

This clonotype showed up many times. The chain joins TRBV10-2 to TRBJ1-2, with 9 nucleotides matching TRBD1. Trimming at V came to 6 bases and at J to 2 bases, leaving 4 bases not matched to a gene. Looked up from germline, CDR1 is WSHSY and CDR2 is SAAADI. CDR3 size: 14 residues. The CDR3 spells CASRSGTGNYGYTF. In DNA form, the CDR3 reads TGCGCCAGCAGATCCGGGACAGGGAACTATGGCTACACCTTC.

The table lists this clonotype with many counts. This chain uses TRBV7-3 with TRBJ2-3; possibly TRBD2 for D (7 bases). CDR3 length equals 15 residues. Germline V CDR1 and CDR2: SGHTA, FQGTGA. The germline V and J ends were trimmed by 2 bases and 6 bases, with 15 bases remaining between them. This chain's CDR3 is CASSLEAQGGDTQYF. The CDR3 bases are TGTGCCAGCAGCTTAGAGGCACAGGGAGGGGATACGCAGTATTTT. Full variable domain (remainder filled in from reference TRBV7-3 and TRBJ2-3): GAGVSQTPSNKVTEKGKYVELRCDPISGHTALYWYRQSLGQGPEFLIYFQGTGAADDSGLPNDRFFAVRPEGSVSTLKIQRTERGDSAVYLCASSLEAQGGDTQYFGPGTRLTVL.

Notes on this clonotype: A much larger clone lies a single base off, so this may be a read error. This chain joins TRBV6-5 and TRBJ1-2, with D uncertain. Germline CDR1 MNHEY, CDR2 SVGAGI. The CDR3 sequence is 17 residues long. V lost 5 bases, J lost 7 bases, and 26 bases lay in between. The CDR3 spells CASSPAEPYGKTCGYTF. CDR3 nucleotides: TGTGCCAGCAGTCCTGCGGAGCCTTACGGAAAGACCTGTGGCTACACCTTC.

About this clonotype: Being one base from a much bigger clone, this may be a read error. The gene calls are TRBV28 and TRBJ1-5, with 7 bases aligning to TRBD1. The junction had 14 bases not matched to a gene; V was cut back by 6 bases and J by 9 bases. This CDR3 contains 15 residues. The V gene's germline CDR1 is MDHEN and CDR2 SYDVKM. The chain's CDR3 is CASRRGGGTGRPQHF. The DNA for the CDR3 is TGTGCCAGCAGGAGGGGAGGGGGCACGGGACGGCCCCAGCATTTT. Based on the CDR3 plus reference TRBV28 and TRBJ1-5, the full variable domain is DVKVTQSSRYLVKRTGEKVFLECVQDMDHENMFWYRQDPGLGLRLIYFSYDVKMKEKGDIPEGYSVSREKKERFSLILESASTNQTSMYLCASRRGGGTGRPQHFGDGTRLSIL.

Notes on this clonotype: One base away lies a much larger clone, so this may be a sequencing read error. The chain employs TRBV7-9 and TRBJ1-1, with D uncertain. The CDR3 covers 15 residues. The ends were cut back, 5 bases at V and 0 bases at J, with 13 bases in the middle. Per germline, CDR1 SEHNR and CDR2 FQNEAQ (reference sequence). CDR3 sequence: CASSHPTGLNTEAFF. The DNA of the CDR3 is TGTGCCAGCAGCCACCCGACGGGATTGAACACTGAAGCTTTCTTT.

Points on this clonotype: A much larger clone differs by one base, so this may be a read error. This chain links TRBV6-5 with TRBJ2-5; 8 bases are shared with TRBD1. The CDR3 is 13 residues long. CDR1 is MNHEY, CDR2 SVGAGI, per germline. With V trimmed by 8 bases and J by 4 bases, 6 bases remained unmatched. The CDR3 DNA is TGTGCCAGCGGTACAGGGGGGCGAGAGACCCAGTACTTC. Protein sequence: CASGTGGRETQYF.

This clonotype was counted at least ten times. The CDR3 coding sequence is TGTGCCAGCAGTTCGAACAGGGGTGACTATGGCTACACCTTC. This translates into CASSSNRGDYGYTF. This chain uses TRBV7-6 with TRBJ1-2, with 7 bases lining up with TRBD1. This CDR3 comprises 14 residues. Per germline, CDR1 SGHVS and CDR2 FNYEAQ. V lost 6 bases, J lost 3 bases, and 7 bases stayed unmatched.

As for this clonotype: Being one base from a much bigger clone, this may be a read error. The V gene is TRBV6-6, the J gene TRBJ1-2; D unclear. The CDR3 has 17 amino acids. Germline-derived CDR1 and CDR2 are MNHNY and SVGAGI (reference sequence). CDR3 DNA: TGTGCCAGCAGTGAGGTGTTAGGTGGGAGAAAGACCTATGGCCACACCTTC. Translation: CASSEVLGGRKTYGHTF.

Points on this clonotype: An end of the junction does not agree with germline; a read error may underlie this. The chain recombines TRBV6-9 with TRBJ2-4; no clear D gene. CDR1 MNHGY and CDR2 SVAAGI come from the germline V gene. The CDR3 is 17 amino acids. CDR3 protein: CASSKASPYGKTYGHTF. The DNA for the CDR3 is TGTGCCAGCAGTAAGGCATCGCCTTACGGAAAGACCTATGGCCACACCTTC.

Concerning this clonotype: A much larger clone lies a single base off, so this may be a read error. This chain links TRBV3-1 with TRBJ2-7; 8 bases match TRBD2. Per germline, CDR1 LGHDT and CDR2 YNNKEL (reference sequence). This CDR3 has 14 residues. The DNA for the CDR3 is TGTGCCAGCAAGGAGTCGGGAGGGACCTACGGGCAGTACTTC. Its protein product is CASKESGGTYGQYF.

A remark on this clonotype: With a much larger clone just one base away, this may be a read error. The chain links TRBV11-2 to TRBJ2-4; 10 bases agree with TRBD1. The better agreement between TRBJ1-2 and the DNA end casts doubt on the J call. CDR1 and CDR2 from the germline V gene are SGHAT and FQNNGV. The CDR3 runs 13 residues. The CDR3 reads CASSSGQGLGYTF. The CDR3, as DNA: TGTGCCAGCAGTTCGGGACAGGGGCTTGGCTACACCTTC.

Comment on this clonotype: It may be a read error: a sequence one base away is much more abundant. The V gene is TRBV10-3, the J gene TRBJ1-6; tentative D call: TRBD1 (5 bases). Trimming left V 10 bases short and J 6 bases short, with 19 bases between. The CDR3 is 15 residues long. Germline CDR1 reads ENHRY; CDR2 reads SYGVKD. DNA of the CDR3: TGTGCCACCAGCCCTGGCAGGGCTCCTAATTCACCCCTCCACTTT. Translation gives CATSPGRAPNSPLHF.

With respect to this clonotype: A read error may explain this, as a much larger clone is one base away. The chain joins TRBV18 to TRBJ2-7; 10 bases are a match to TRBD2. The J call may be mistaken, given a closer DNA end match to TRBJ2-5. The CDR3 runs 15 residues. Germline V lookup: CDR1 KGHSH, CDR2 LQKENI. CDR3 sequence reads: CASSGTSVIGETQYF. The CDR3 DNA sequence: TGTGCCAGCTCGGGGACTAGCGTGATTGGAGAGACCCAGTACTTC.

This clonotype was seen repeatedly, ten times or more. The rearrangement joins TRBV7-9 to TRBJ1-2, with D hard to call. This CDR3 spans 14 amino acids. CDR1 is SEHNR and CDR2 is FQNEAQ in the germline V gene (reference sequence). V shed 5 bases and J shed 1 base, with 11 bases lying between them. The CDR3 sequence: CASSDMLVNYGYTF. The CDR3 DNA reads TGTGCCAGCAGCGATATGCTGGTTAACTATGGCTACACCTTC.

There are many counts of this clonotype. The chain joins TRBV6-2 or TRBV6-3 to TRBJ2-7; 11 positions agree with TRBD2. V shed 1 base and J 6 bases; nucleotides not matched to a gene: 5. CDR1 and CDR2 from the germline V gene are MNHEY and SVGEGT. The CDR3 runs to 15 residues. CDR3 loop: CASSYYGTSGREQYF. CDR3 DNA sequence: TGTGCCAGCAGTTACTACGGGACTAGCGGACGCGAGCAGTACTTC.

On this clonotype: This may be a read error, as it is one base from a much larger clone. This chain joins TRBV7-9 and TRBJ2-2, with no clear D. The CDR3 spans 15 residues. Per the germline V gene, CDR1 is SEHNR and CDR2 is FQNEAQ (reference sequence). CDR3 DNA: TGTGCCGGCAGCTTGGTCCCCTCGAACACCGGGGAGCTGTTTTTT. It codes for CAGSLVPSNTGELFF.

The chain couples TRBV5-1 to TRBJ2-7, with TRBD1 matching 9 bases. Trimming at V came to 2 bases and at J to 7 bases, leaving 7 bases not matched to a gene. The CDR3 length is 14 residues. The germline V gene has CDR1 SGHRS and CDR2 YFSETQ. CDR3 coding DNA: TGCGCCAGCAGCTTACGACAGGGGGTGGAAGAGCAGTACTTC. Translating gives CASSLRQGVEEQYF.

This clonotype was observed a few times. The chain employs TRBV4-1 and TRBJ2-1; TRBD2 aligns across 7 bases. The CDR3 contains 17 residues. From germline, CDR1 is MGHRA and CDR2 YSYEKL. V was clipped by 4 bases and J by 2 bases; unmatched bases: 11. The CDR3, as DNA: TGCGCCAGCAGCCCCACAATCGCTAGCGGCACCTACAATGAGCAGTTCTTC. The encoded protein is CASSPTIASGTYNEQFF.

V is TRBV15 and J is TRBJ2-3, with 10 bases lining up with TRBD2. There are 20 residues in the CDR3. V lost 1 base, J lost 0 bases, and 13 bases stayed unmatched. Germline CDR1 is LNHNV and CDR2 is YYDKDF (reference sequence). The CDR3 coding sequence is TGTGCCACCAGCAGAGTGGGAACCGGGACTAGCGAGTCTAGCACAGATACGCAGTATTTT. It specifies CATSRVGTGTSESSTDTQYF.

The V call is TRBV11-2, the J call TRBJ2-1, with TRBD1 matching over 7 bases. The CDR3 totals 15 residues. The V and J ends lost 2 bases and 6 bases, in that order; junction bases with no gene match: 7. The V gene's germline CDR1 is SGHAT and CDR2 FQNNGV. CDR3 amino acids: CASSLYGTVFNEQFF. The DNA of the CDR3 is TGTGCCAGCAGCTTATACGGGACAGTATTCAATGAGCAGTTCTTC.

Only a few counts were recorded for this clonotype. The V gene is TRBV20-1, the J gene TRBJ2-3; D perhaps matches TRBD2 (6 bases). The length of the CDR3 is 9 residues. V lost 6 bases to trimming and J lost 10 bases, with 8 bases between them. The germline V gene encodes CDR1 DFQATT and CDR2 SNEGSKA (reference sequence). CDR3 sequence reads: CSAGGAQYF. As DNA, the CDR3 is TGCAGTGCAGGAGGGGCGCAGTATTTT.

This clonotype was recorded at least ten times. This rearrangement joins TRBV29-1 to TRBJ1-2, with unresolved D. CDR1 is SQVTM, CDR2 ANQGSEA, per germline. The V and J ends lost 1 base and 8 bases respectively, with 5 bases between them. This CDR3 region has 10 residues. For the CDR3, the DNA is TGCAGCGTTGAAGGGGGAGGCTACACCTTC. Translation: CSVEGGGYTF.

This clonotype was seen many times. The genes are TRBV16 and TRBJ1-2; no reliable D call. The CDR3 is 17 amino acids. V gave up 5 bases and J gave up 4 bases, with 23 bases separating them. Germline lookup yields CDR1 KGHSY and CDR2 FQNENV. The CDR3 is CASSMVWVVRKTYGYTF. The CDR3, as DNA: TGTGCCAGCAGCATGGTATGGGTCGTTAGAAAGACCTATGGCTACACCTTC.